This T cell receptor beta chain derives from a study of T cell responses to AZD1222 COVID-19 vaccine. Study summary: Timing groups of about 4 and about 12 weeks for second doses were pooled.

Generated by immunoSEQ multiplex PCR, the TCRdb table keeps only in-frame clones and is missing some. The sample carries 130,000 or so clones, about nine tenths recorded once. Germline CDR1 and CDR2: SGHTA and FQGNSA. V shed 1 base, J shed 7 bases, and the junction held 5 bases outside the gene matches. The CDR3 consists of 15 residues. The source is an adult in good health. This rearrangement joins TRBV7-2 to TRBJ2-1; TRBD1 aligns across 9 bases. Specimen: peripheral blood, collected on day 0 of AZD1222 vaccination. The CDR3: CASSLVRTGENEQFF. CDR3 nucleotides: TGTGCCAGCAGCTTAGTCCGGACAGGGGAGAATGAGCAGTTCTTC.